The T cell receptor (beta chain) under discussion was sequenced for a study of cytomegalovirus exposure and HLA in healthy donors. Regarding the study as a whole: Immune exposure was documented only through CMV serostatus.

Primers included in the PCR were 60 Vbeta and 13 Jbeta primers. Generated by immunoSEQ multiplex PCR, the TCRdb table keeps only in-frame clones and is missing some. Of 160,000 or so clones listed, more than 65% are singletons. CDR1 is SGHVS and CDR2 is FQNEAQ in the germline V gene. V was clipped by 2 bases and J by 2 bases, with 11 bases between them. The CDR3 has 15 residues. On this clone itself: Its antigen remains unidentified.

Sequencing was carried out using PBMCs. The chain employs TRBV7-8 and TRBJ2-3; maybe TRBD1 (6 bases). The source is a man over 45 in good health and CMV-seropositive. The CDR3 DNA is TGTGCCAGCAGCTTACAGGGGTTAAACACAGATACGCAGTATTTT. Translating gives CASSLQGLNTDTQYF.